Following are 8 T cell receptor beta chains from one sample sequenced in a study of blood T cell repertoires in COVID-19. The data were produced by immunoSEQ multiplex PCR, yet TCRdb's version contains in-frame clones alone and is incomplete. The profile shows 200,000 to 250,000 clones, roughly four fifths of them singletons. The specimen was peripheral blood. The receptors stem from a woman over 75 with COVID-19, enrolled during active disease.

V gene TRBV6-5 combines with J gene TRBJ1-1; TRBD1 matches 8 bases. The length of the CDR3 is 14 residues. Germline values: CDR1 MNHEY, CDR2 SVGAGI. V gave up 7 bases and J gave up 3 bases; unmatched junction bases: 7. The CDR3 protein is CASKVLQGDTEAFF. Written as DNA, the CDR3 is TGTGCCAGCAAGGTGTTACAGGGGGACACTGAAGCTTTCTTT.

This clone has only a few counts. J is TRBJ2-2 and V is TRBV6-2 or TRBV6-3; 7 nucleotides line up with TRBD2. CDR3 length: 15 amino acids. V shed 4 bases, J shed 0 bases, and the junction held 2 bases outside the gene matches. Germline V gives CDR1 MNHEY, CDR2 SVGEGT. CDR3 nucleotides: TGTGCCAGCAGTTTCACTAGCGCGAACACCGGGGAGCTGTTTTTT. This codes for CASSFTSANTGELFF.

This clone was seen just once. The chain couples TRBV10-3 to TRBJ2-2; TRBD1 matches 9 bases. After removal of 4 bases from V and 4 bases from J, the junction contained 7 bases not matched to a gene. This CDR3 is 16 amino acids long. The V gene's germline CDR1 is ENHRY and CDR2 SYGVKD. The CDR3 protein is CAISAAQGAGTGELFF. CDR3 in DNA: TGTGCCATCAGTGCAGCACAGGGGGCGGGCACCGGGGAGCTGTTTTTT.

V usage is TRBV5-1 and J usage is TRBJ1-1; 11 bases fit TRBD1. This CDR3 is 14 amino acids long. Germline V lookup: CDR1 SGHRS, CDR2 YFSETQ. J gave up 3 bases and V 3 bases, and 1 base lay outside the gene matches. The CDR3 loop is CASSWDRGDTEAFF. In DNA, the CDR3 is TGCGCCAGCAGCTGGGACAGGGGGGACACTGAAGCTTTCTTT.

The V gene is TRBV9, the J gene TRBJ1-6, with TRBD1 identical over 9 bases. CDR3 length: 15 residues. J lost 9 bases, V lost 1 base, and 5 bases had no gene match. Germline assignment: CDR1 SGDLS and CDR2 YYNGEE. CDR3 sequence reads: CASSVKAGQGSPLHF. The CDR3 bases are TGTGCCAGCAGCGTAAAAGCGGGACAGGGTTCACCCCTCCACTTT.

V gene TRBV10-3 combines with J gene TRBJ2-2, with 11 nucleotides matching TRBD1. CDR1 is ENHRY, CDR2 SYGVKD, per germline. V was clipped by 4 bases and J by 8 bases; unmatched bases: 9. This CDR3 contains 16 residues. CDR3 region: CAISVQGQGAGGELFF. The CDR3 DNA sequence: TGTGCCATCAGTGTCCAAGGACAGGGGGCGGGAGGGGAGCTGTTTTTT.

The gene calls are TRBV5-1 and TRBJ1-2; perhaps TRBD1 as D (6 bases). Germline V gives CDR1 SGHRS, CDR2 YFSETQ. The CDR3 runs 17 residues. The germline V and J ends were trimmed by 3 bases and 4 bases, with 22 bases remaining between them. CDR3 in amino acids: CASSSGLGGSTGYGYTF. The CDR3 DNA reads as TGCGCCAGCAGCTCCGGACTTGGGGGATCGACAGGCTATGGCTACACCTTC.

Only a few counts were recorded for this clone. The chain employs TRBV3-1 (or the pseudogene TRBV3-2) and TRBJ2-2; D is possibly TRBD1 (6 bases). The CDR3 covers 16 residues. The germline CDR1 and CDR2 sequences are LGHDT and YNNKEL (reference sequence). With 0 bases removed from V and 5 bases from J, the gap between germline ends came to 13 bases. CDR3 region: CASSQERTVRTGELFF. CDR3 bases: TGTGCCAGCAGCCAAGAGCGGACAGTCCGTACCGGGGAGCTGTTTTTT.